The clone carrying this T cell receptor beta chain occurred a few times. As yet, its antigen is unknown. This entry belongs to a study of T-cell memory formation after mild COVID-19. Across the whole study: Among the donors, TCR clusters were largely specific to each donor. The study's findings and limits: Some clones that responded turned up in pre-infection memory, which suggests that cross-reactive memory joined in. Confirmation of SARS-CoV-2 specificity was lacking for second-wave clones peaking day 37.

V trimming: 0 bases; J trimming: 8 bases; junction bases outside the gene matches: 4. Germline values: CDR1 SGHRS, CDR2 YFSETQ. The CDR3 has 13 amino acids. One entry per CDR3 protein, called by TCRdb with MiXCR from the 5' RACE reads. The sample consists of 150,000 to 200,000 distinct CDR3 sequences, 9.5% to 13% of them appearing once. The chain is built from TRBV5-1 and TRBJ1-1; 7 bases line up with TRBD1. This TCR was sampled from a man aged 18-30 years who had mild COVID-19 (a few samples of this study predate the infection). Cell type and time point are not known. The specimen sequenced was PBMCs or a T cell subset sorted from them (not recorded which). For the CDR3, the DNA is TGCGCCAGCAGCTTGGCACTGGACAGGGAAGCTTTCTTT. It is translated as CASSLALDREAFF.